This TCR beta chain emerged from a study of CD8+ T cells in alopecia areata (dated by TCRdb to the late 2010s). About the investigation overall: The treated patients, all with moderate-to-severe alopecia areata, were enrolled in an open-label pilot trial of oral tofacitinib given at 5 to 10 mg twice daily. The RNA source kit depended on sample type: the PAXgene miRNA kit for fixed scalp, the miRNeasy kit for PBMCs, and the RNeasy kit for mouse skin. To study T cell clonal expansion in alopecia areata, the researchers applied high-throughput TCRbeta sequencing to both the C3H/HeJ mouse model and human patients. Biopsies were taken from tofacitinib-treated patients at baseline and at 4 and 24 weeks of treatment, and a later scalp biopsy was taken in several of the tofacitinib-treated patients. Patients stayed on tofacitinib for 6 to 18 months and then had 6 months of follow-up off drug so that delayed response and recurrence could be assessed. Scalp clonality was compared among normal scalp (n=4), patchy alopecia areata scalp (n=8), and alopecia totalis/universalis scalp (n=8). TCRbeta CDR3 regions were amplified by immunoSEQ multiplex PCR with 35 Vbeta forward and 13 Jbeta reverse primers. Human TCRbeta sequencing covered scalp tissue and sorted CD4+ and CD8+ peripheral blood T cells from patchy and totalis/universalis alopecia areata patients and healthy controls. Overall study results and their limits: Compared with mice, TCR sequences shared between patients were less clear, possibly partly because of HLA diversity across the patient population. Compared with normal scalp, lesional scalp, particularly in alopecia totalis/universalis, had higher clonality and more expanded CD8+ clones, which suggests antigenic drive. Scalp TCR repertoire analysis is complicated because resident alphabeta T cells in normal human skin are also sequenced, whereas mouse skin is dominated by gammadelta T cells.

Libraries were built with the immunoSEQ multiplex PCR assay. RNA was extracted from all samples and reverse transcribed into cDNA as template for TCR sequencing. First-strand cDNA was synthesized with SuperScript III using a 2:1 mix of oligo-dT and random hexamers. A synthetic immune receptor repertoire was used to assess amplification bias, and residual bias was removed computationally. Per the original workflow: Raw reads were preprocessed to remove errors, and CDR3 was defined by IMGT conventions from the conserved cysteine to phenylalanine. Clonality was calculated as 1 minus Shannon entropy normalized by log2 of the number of productive unique TCRs. CD4 or CD8 identity of scalp clones was inferred by cross-referencing scalp TCRbeta sequences with sorted blood CD4 and CD8 repertoires. TCRdb mirrors the immuneACCESS table, restricted to in-frame sequences. Some clones are absent from its copies; in checked studies, under half trace to an unresolved V gene, and the reason for the others is unknown. V and J calls and clone size follow that table, whereas D and trimming were derived from the DNA. This sample has roughly 150,000 clones in its table, and about 50% of those were observed once. Just under 20% of the sample goes to the ten largest clones.

This clone came up a few times. There is no known antigen for this receptor. No base quality values were provided; no much bigger clone lies one nucleotide off. This sample's time point label indicates: baseline before oral tofacitinib. Lesional scalp punch biopsies and peripheral blood were obtained from alopecia areata patients. PBMCs were isolated by density centrifugation and stained for CD3, CD4 and CD8, and CD4+ and CD8+ T cells were sorted on a FACSAria. The clonotype comes from a human donor with alopecia areata. This specimen was CD8+ T cells sorted from blood, taken at week 0.

The nucleotides are TGTGCCAGCAGCGCTCTAGCGTTGACAGATACGCAGTATTTT. This is translated as CASSALALTDTQYF. In this chain, TRBV9 is recombined with TRBJ2-3, and perhaps TRBD2 as D gene, on 6 matching bases. The CDR3 runs 14 residues from the cysteine to the phenylalanine. Just the 42-base CDR3 DNA is kept, in frame starting at base 1. V loses 3 bases of germline sequence and J loses 3 bases, and the interval between the two ends is 11 bases. The CDR1 and CDR2 encoded by the germline V gene are SGDLS and YYNGEE.